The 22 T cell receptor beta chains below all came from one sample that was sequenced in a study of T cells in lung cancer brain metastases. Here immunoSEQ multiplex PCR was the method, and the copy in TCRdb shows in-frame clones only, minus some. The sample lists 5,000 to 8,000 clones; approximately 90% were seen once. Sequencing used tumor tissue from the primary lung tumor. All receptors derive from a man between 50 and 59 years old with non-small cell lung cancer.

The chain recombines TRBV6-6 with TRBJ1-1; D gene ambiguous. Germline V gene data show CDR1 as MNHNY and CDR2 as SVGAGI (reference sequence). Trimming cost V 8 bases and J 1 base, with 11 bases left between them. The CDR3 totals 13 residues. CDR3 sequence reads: CASGWYGNTEAFF. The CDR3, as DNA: TGTGCCAGCGGGTGGTACGGGAACACTGAAGCTTTCTTT.

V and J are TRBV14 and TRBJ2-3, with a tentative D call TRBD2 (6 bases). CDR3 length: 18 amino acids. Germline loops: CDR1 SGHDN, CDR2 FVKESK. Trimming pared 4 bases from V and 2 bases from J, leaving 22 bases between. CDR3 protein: CASSPVHPSDRVTDTQYF. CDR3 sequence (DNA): TGTGCCAGCAGCCCCGTCCATCCTAGCGATCGGGTCACAGATACGCAGTATTTT.

The CDR3: CASRAGQNNSPLHF. CDR3 DNA: TGTGCCAGCAGGGCCGGACAGAATAATTCACCCCTCCACTTT. The V call is TRBV6-5, the J call TRBJ1-6; maybe TRBD1 (6 bases). Trimming cost V 6 bases and J 5 bases, with 11 bases left between them. This CDR3 is 14 amino acids long. The V gene's germline CDR1 is MNHEY and CDR2 SVGAGI.

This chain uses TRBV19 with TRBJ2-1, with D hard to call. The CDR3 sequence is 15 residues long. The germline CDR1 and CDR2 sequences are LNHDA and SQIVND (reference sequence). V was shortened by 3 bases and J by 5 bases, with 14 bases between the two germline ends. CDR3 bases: TGTGCCAGTAGTATGGATATTGTCCTTAACAATGAGCAGTTCTTC. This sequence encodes CASSMDIVLNNEQFF.

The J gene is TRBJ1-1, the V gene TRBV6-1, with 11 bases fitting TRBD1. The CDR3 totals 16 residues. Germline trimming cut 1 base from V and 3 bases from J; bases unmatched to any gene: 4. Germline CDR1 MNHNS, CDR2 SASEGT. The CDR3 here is CASSEDGTGGYTEAFF. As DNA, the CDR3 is TGTGCCAGCAGTGAAGACGGGACAGGGGGGTACACTGAAGCTTTCTTT.

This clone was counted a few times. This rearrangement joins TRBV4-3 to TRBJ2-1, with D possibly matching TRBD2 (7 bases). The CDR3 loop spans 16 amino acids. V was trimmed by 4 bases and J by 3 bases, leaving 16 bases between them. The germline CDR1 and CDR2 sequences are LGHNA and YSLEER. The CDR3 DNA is TGCGCCAGCAGCCGCCGGGGCGGGGGCGACTACAATGAGCAGTTCTTC. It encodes CASSRRGGGDYNEQFF.

The CDR3 bases are TGTGCCAGCAGCTTGTCCGGTAATGGCTACACCTTC. This codes for CASSLSGNGYTF. V gene TRBV5-5 combines with J gene TRBJ1-2; no firm D call. The V gene lost 1 base and the J gene lost 6 bases, with 7 bases spanning the gap. The CDR3 is 12 amino acids. CDR1 SGHKS and CDR2 YYEKEE come from the germline V gene (reference sequence).

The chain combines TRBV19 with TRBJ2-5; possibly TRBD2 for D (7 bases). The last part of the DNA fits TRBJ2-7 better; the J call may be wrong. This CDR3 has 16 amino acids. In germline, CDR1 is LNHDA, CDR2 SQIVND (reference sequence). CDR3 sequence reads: CASSIRGGGSTYEQYF. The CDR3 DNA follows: TGTGCCAGTAGTATCCGGGGAGGGGGGAGTACCTACGAGCAGTACTTC.

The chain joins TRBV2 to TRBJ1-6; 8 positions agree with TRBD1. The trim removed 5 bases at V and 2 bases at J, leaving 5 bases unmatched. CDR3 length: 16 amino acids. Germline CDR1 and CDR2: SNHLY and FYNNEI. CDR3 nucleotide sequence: TGTGCCAGCAGTCACGGACAGGGAGCCTATAATTCACCCCTCCACTTT. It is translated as CASSHGQGAYNSPLHF.

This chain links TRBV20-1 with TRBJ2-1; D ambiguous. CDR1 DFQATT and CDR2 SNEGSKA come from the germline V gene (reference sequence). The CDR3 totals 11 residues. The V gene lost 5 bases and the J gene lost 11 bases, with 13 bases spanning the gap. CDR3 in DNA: TGCAGTGCTGTTAATATAAAGCAGCAGTTCTTC. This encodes CSAVNIKQQFF.

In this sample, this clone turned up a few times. CDR3 nucleotides: TGTGCCAGCAGCCTCGGGACTCCCCGAGATACGCAGTATTTT. It yields the protein CASSLGTPRDTQYF. The J gene is TRBJ2-3, the V gene TRBV11-2; D might be TRBD2 (6 bases). With 5 bases removed from V and 5 bases from J, the gap between germline ends came to 14 bases. Germline CDR1 is SGHAT and CDR2 is FQNNGV. This CDR3 is built from 14 residues.

The CDR3 here is CAWRRVLGKNTEAFF. CDR3 coding DNA: TGTGCCTGGAGGAGGGTCCTGGGGAAGAACACTGAAGCTTTCTTT. J is TRBJ1-1 and V is TRBV30; no definite D call. CDR1 is GTSNPN, CDR2 SVGIG, per germline (reference sequence). The CDR3 runs to 15 residues. The V gene lost 3 bases and the J gene lost 1 base, with 15 bases spanning the gap.

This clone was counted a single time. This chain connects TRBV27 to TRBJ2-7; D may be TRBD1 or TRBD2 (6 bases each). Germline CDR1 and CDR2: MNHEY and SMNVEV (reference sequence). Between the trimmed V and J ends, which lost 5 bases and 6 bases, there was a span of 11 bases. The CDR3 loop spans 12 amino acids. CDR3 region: CASSIKGGEQYF. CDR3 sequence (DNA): TGTGCCAGCAGTATTAAGGGGGGCGAGCAGTACTTC.

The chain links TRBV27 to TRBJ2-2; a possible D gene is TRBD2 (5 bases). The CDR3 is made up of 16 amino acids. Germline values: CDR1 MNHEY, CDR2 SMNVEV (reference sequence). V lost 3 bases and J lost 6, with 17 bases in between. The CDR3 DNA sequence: TGTGCCAGCAGTTTCGGAGGAAGATTCTCCGCCGGGGAGCTGTTTTTT. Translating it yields CASSFGGRFSAGELFF.

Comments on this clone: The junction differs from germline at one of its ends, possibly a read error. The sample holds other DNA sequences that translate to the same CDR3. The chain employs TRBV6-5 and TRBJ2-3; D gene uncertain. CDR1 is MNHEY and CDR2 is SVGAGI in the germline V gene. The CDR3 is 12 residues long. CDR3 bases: TGTGCCAGCAGTCCTAACTCAGATACACAGTATTTT. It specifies CASSPNSDTQYF.

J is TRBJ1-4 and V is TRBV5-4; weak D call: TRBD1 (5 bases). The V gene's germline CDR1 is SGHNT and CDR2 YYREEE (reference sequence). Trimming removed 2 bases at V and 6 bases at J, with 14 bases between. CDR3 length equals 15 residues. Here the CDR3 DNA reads TGTGCCAGCAGCTTAACCCCAGCGGGGGATGAAAAACTGTTTTTT. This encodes CASSLTPAGDEKLFF.

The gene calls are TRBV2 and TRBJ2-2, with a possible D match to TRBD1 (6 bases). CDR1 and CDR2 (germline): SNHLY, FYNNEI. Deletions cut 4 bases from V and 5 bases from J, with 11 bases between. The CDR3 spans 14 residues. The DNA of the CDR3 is TGTGCCAGCAGTGCACAGGGCAATACCGGGGAGCTGTTTTTT. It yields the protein CASSAQGNTGELFF.

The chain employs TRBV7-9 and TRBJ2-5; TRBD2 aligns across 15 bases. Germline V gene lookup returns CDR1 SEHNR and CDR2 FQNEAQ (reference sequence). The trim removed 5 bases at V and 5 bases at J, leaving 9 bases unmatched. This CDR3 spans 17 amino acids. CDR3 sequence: CASSERTSGGAMETQYF. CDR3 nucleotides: TGTGCCAGCAGCGAGAGGACTAGCGGGGGGGCCATGGAGACCCAGTACTTC.

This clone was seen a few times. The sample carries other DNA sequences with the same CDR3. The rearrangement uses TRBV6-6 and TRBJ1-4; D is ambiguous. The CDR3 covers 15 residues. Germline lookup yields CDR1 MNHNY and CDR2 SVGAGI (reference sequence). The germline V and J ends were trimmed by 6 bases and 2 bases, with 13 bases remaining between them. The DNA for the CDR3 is TGTGCCAGCAGCCCCACCCGTGGCACTAATGAAAAACTGTTTTTT. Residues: CASSPTRGTNEKLFF.

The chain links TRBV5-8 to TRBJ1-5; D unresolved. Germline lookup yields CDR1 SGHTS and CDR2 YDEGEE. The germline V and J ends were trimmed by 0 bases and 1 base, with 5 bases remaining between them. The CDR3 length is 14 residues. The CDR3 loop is CASSLVWSNQPQHF. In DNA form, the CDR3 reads TGTGCCAGCAGCTTGGTTTGGAGCAATCAGCCCCAGCATTTT.

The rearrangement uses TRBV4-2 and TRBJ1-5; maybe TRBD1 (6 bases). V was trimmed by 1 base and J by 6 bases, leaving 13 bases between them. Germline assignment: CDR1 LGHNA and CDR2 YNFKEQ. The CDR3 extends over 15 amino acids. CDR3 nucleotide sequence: TGTGCCAGCAGCCAAGGACAGGAGGGTGGTCAGCCCCAGCATTTT. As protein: CASSQGQEGGQPQHF.

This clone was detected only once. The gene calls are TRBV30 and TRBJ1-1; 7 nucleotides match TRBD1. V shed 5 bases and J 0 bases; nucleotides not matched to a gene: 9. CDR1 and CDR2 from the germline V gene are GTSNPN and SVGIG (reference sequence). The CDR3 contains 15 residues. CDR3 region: CAWVGTVPMNTEAFF. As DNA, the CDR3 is TGTGCCTGGGTGGGGACAGTCCCTATGAACACTGAAGCTTTCTTT.